Below are 18 T cell receptor beta chains sequenced from a single sample in a study of blood T cell repertoires in COVID-19. This table comes from immunoSEQ multiplex PCR, and its TCRdb copy is limited to in-frame clones, with some not included. The sample carries approximately 500,000 clones, about 88% recorded once. The sample consisted of peripheral blood. Receptor source: a man between 18 and 29 years old with COVID-19, enrolled during active disease.

The chain is built from TRBV5-6 and TRBJ2-1; 7 bases are shared with TRBD1. Germline V CDR1 and CDR2: SGHDT, YYEEEE. This CDR3 comprises 14 residues. The V and J ends lost 3 bases and 4 bases, in that order; junction bases with no gene match: 4. The CDR3 sequence is CASSWDSFYNEQFF. The CDR3 DNA reads as TGTGCCAGCAGCTGGGACAGTTTTTACAATGAGCAGTTCTTC.

The chain links TRBV29-1 to TRBJ1-6; 8 nucleotides match TRBD1. CDR3 length: 14 amino acids. Germline CDR1 and CDR2: SQVTM and ANQGSEA. Unmatched junction bases numbered 7, after V lost 5 bases and J lost 7 bases. CDR3 protein: CSVSTGDLNSPLHF. The CDR3 bases are TGCAGCGTTTCGACAGGGGATTTGAATTCACCCCTCCACTTT.

The V gene is TRBV18, the J gene TRBJ2-3, with TRBD1 identical over 10 bases. The CDR3 contains 17 residues. Germline V gene sequence: CDR1 KGHSH, CDR2 LQKENI. With V trimmed by 0 bases and J by 4 bases, 7 bases remained unmatched. The chain's CDR3 is CASSPPGQGIRADTQYF. Here the CDR3 DNA reads TGTGCCAGCTCACCACCGGGACAGGGGATACGAGCAGATACGCAGTATTTT.

CDR3 protein: CASSGGGYGYTF. The CDR3 bases are TGTGCCAGCAGTGGCGGCGGCTATGGCTACACCTTC. This chain links TRBV2 with TRBJ1-2; D remains unclear. The CDR3 has 12 amino acids. Per the germline V gene, CDR1 is SNHLY and CDR2 is FYNNEI. The V gene lost 4 bases and the J gene lost 4 bases, with 7 bases spanning the gap.

The rearrangement joins TRBV9 to TRBJ2-5; 8 bases line up with TRBD1. The CDR3 is made up of 15 amino acids. Germline V gives CDR1 SGDLS, CDR2 YYNGEE. Losses at the gene ends were 0 bases for V and 5 bases for J; bases not matched to a gene: 6. CDR3 nucleotides: TGTGCCAGCAGCGTAGTTGCAGGGGGCGGCGAGACCCAGTACTTC. It yields the protein CASSVVAGGGETQYF.

This rearrangement joins TRBV19 to TRBJ1-1; tentatively, D is TRBD1 (5 bases). Germline V gene data show CDR1 as LNHDA and CDR2 as SQIVND (reference sequence). This CDR3 has 12 amino acids. For the CDR3, the DNA is TGTGCAACCCGGCAGGGGAACACTGAAGCTTTCTTT. Protein: CATRQGNTEAFF. Using reference TRBV19 and TRBJ1-1 for the parts outside the CDR3, the full variable domain is DGGITQSPKYLFRKEGQNVTLSCEQNLNHDAMYWYRQDPGQGLRLIYYSQIVNDFQKGDIAEGYSVSREKKESFPLTVTSAQKNPTAFYLCATRQGNTEAFFGQGTRLTVV.

The V and J genes are TRBV5-1 and TRBJ1-6, with D hard to call. With 4 bases removed from V and 7 bases from J, the gap between germline ends came to 12 bases. CDR3 length equals 14 residues. From germline, CDR1 is SGHRS and CDR2 YFSETQ. CDR3 in amino acids: CASSEGFENSPLHF. In DNA, the CDR3 is TGCGCCAGCAGCGAGGGATTCGAAAATTCACCCCTCCACTTT.

The CDR3 DNA reads as TGCGCCAGCAGCTACTCCGGGACTCCCTACAATGAGCAGTTCTTC. Its translation is CASSYSGTPYNEQFF. The genes are TRBV5-1 and TRBJ2-1; D might be TRBD2 (6 bases). Germline assignment: CDR1 SGHRS and CDR2 YFSETQ. Trimming took off 3 bases at V and 2 bases at J, with 12 bases between the two ends. The CDR3 loop spans 15 amino acids.

This chain uses TRBV7-9 with TRBJ2-1; 16 positions agree with TRBD2. From germline, CDR1 is SEHNR and CDR2 FQNEAQ (reference sequence). CDR3 length: 17 residues. V trimming: 6 bases; J trimming: 2 bases; junction bases outside the gene matches: 4. The CDR3 DNA follows: TGTGCCAGCAGACCGGGACTAGCGGGAGGGCCCTACAATGAGCAGTTCTTC. Its protein product is CASRPGLAGGPYNEQFF.

This chain joins TRBV6-6 and TRBJ2-7; D may be TRBD2 (7 bases). In germline, CDR1 is MNHNY, CDR2 SVGAGI (reference sequence). The CDR3 consists of 14 residues. V dropped 6 bases and J dropped 3 bases, with 15 bases sitting between them. CDR3 amino acids: CASRAGGRHYEQYF. As DNA, the CDR3 is TGTGCCAGCAGGGCCGGGGGGCGCCACTACGAGCAGTACTTC.

This clone showed up just once. In DNA form, the CDR3 reads TGTGCCAGCTCTCTGACTAGTTTGTTCGAGCAGTACTTC. This gives the protein CASSLTSLFEQYF. The chain is built from TRBV18 and TRBJ2-7, with D maybe TRBD2 (6 bases). The CDR3 covers 13 residues. The V and J ends lost 6 bases and 6 bases respectively, with 15 bases between them. Germline V CDR1 and CDR2: KGHSH, LQKENI. Variable domain in full (rest from reference TRBV18 and TRBJ2-7): NAGVMQNPRHLVRRRGQEARLRCSPMKGHSHVYWYRQLPEEGLKFMVYLQKENIIDESGMPKERFSAEFPKEGPSILRIQQVVRGDSAAYFCASSLTSLFEQYFGPGTRLTVT.

The chain links TRBV13 to TRBJ1-1; D gene unclear. Trimming pared 1 base from V and 6 bases from J, leaving 6 bases between. This CDR3 spans 12 amino acids. Germline values: CDR1 PRHDT, CDR2 FYEKMQ (reference sequence). The CDR3 is CASSLDNPEAFF. The CDR3 DNA follows: TGTGCCAGCAGCTTAGACAATCCTGAAGCTTTCTTT.

The chain carries TRBV27 and TRBJ2-7, with D maybe TRBD2 (6 bases). CDR1 is MNHEY, CDR2 SMNVEV, per germline (reference sequence). This CDR3 comprises 16 residues. Trimming removed 2 bases from V and 1 base from J, with 15 bases in between. In DNA, the CDR3 is TGTGCCAGCAGTTTAAGAGCCGGGACTCCTTCCTACGAGCAGTACTTC. This encodes CASSLRAGTPSYEQYF.

This sequence joins TRBV27 and TRBJ2-1; 8 nucleotides match TRBD2. Trimming removed 5 bases from V and 2 bases from J; junction bases left unmatched: 8. The germline gives CDR1 MNHEY, CDR2 SMNVEV (reference sequence). The length of the CDR3 is 16 residues. CDR3 bases: TGTGCCAGCAGTACGGGAGGGGGTTTTGCCTACAATGAGCAGTTCTTC. It encodes CASSTGGGFAYNEQFF.

This clone was seen a handful of times. The chain links TRBV6-5 to TRBJ2-2; 10 bases line up with TRBD1. J was trimmed by 3 bases and V by 8 bases; bases with no gene match: 3. The CDR3 consists of 14 residues. The germline gives CDR1 MNHEY, CDR2 SVGAGI. The CDR3 region is CASPGTGDTGELFF. CDR3 nucleotides: TGTGCCAGCCCCGGGACAGGGGACACCGGGGAGCTGTTTTTT.

The V call is TRBV5-1, the J call TRBJ2-1, with D tentatively TRBD1 (5 bases). The CDR3 contains 13 residues. V lost 2 bases and J lost 7, with 10 bases in between. The V gene's germline CDR1 is SGHRS and CDR2 YFSETQ. CDR3 in DNA: TGCGCCAGCAGCTTTTGGGGCGAGAATGAGCAGTTCTTC. This codes for CASSFWGENEQFF.

The V call is TRBV18, the J call TRBJ1-5; 7 positions agree with TRBD1. Per the germline V gene, CDR1 is KGHSH and CDR2 is LQKENI. The V segment lost 3 bases and the J segment 5 bases; nucleotides outside the gene matches: 1. The CDR3 sequence is 13 residues long. Written as DNA, the CDR3 is TGTGCCAGCTCACCGCAGGGGGATCAGCCCCAGCATTTT. Translated, it gives CASSPQGDQPQHF.

The genes are TRBV30 and TRBJ2-7; D is undetermined. This CDR3 is 13 amino acids long. The V gene lost 1 base and the J gene lost 4 bases, with 11 bases spanning the gap. The germline gives CDR1 GTSNPN, CDR2 SVGIG (reference sequence). CDR3 sequence reads: CAWSENTGYEQYF. In DNA form, the CDR3 reads TGTGCCTGGAGTGAGAATACGGGTTACGAGCAGTACTTC.